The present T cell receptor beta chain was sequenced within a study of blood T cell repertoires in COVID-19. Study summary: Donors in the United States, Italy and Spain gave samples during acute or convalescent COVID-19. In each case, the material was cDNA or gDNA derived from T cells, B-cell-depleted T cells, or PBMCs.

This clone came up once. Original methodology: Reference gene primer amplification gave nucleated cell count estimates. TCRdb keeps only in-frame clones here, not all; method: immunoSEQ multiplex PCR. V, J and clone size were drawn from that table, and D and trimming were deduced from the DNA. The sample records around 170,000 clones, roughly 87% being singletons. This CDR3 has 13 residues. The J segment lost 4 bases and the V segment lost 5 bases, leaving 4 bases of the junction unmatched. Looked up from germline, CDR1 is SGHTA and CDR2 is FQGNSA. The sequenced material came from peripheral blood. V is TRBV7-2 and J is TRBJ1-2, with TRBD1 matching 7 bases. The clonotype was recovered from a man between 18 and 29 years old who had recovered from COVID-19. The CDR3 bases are TGTGCCAGCAGCCCAGGGACAGTCTATGGCTACACCTTC. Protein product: CASSPGTVYGYTF.